The sequence of this T cell receptor beta chain was determined in a study of identical twins. Findings and caveats of the study: Memory repertoires lacked the insertion deficit that abundant cord blood beta clonotypes showed. Excess sharing between twins was weaker in beta out-of-frame sequences.

A universal primer binding site was introduced by template switching. The final cDNA contained unique molecular identifiers. TCRdb re-called the 5' RACE reads through MiXCR, storing one row per CDR3 protein. The profile shows hundreds of thousands of distinct CDR3 sequences, 8.5% to 9% of them singletons. CDR3 size: 19 residues. The ends lost 2 bases at V and 0 bases at J; junction bases unmatched: 12. CDR1 is SGDLS and CDR2 is YYNGEE in the germline V gene. This clonotype was picked up a small number of times. Its antigen is unidentified. Another study also made use of these data, one on yellow fever vaccine responses in identical twins.

This rearrangement joins TRBV9 to TRBJ2-4, with 9 positions matching TRBD2. The sequencing input was PBMCs. This TCR came from a woman under 30 in good health. Written as DNA, the CDR3 is TGTGCCAGCAGCGTGGAGGGGCTAGCGGGGAACTTAGCCAAAAACATTCAGTACTTC. This gives the protein CASSVEGLAGNLAKNIQYF.